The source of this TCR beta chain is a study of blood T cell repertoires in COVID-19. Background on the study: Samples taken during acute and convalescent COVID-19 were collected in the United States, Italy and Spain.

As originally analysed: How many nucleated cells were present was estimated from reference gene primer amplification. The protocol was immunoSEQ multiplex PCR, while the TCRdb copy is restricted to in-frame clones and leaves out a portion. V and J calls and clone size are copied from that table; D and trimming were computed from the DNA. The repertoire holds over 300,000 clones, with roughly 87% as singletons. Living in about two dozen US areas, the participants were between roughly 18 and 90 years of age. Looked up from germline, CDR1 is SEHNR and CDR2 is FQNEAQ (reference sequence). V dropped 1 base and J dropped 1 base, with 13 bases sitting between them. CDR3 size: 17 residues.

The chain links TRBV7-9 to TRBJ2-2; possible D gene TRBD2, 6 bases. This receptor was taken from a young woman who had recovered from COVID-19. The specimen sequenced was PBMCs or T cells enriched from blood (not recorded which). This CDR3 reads CASSLVREQQNTGELFF. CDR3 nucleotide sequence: TGTGCCAGCAGCTTAGTCCGGGAGCAGCAGAACACCGGGGAGCTGTTTTTT.